This TCR beta chain is drawn from a study of OX40 agonist ivuxolimab in advanced cancers. Overall study: Given to patients was ivuxolimab, an agonistic anti-OX40 (CD134) antibody.

Study-level findings and limits: With doses of 0.1-3.0 mg/kg, partial responders showed among the lowest clonal expansion.

The method was immunoSEQ multiplex PCR; TCRdb's version includes in-frame clones alone and lacks a portion of them. The sample lists 8,000 or so clones; almost 90% were seen once. In germline, CDR1 is ENHRY, CDR2 SYGVKD. The CDR3 has 15 amino acids. V was trimmed by 5 bases and J by 4 bases, leaving 17 bases between them. As regards this clone: Antigen unknown.

The J gene is TRBJ1-1, the V gene TRBV10-3, with unresolved D. The input for sequencing was CD4+ or CD8+ T cells sorted from blood, taken in a trial of the OX40 agonist ivuxolimab. The sequence was collected from an adult with an advanced solid tumor such as melanoma, head and neck, liver or kidney cancer. The CDR3 loop is CAISPLGRWGTEAFF. In nucleotides, the CDR3 is TGTGCCATCAGTCCGCTAGGGAGGTGGGGCACTGAAGCTTTCTTT.